This is a list of T cell receptor beta chains from one sample in a study of blood T cell repertoires in COVID-19. Produced via immunoSEQ multiplex PCR; TCRdb's table is partial and in-frame only. This table holds about 250,000 clones, roughly 88% found once. The sequencing input was peripheral blood. The receptors stem from a woman older than 75 with COVID-19, enrolled during active disease. Both conserved end residues are part of each CDR3. D genes are given only for firm matches. The listing skips clone size in some rows; elsewhere it reads once, few, many or a size class.

j_gene | d_gene | abundance | v_gene | CDR3aa | CDR3nt
TRBJ1-1 | . | . | TRBV19 | CASTLQGTNTEAFF | TGTGCCAGTACCCTACAGGGAACGAACACTGAAGCTTTCTTT
TRBJ2-5 | TRBD2 | . | TRBV9 | CASSAPLAGGAQETQYF | TGTGCCAGCAGCGCGCCTTTAGCGGGGGGCGCCCAAGAGACCCAGTACTTC
TRBJ1-5 | TRBD1 | . | TRBV4-1 | CASRLAGQGHQPQHF | TGCGCCAGCAGACTAGCCGGACAGGGACATCAGCCCCAGCATTTT
TRBJ1-2 | TRBD1 | . | TRBV9 | CASNRGWGGYTF | TGTGCCAGCAACAGGGGGTGGGGTGGCTACACCTTC
TRBJ1-4 | . | . | TRBV10-3 | CAISINGEKLFF | TGTGCCATCAGTATTAACGGTGAAAAACTGTTTTTT
TRBJ2-3 | . | . | TRBV4-2 | CASSQDGTTSTDTQYF | TGTGCCAGCAGCCAAGATGGTACTACTAGCACAGATACGCAGTATTTT
TRBJ2-2 | . | . | TRBV11-2 | CASRSVERELFF | TGTGCCAGCAGGTCGGTGGAGCGGGAGCTGTTTTTT
TRBJ1-1 | . | . | TRBV5-8 | CASSFRGNTEAFF | TGTGCCAGCAGCTTTAGGGGGAACACTGAAGCTTTCTTT
TRBJ1-6 | TRBD1 | . | TRBV11-2 | CASSLDRGSYNSPLHF | TGTGCCAGCAGCCTCGACAGGGGCTCCTATAATTCACCCCTCCACTTT
TRBJ1-3 | TRBD1 | . | TRBV10-2 | CASSDGTGGFSGNTIYF | TGCGCCAGCAGTGATGGGACAGGGGGATTTTCTGGAAACACCATATATTTT
TRBJ1-4 | TRBD1 | . | TRBV28 | CASSIRTGLGGKLFF | TGTGCCAGCAGTATACGGACAGGGCTTGGTGGAAAACTGTTTTTT
TRBJ2-5 | . | . | TRBV19 | CASSYGTRQETQYF | TGTGCCAGTAGTTACGGGACACGTCAAGAGACCCAGTACTTC
TRBJ1-5 | . | . | TRBV7-2 | CASSLQGGQPQHF | TGTGCCAGCAGCCTACAAGGGGGACAGCCCCAGCATTTT
TRBJ2-1 | TRBD2 | . | TRBV9 | CASSPPEGTSGGSEQFF | TGTGCCAGCAGCCCACCGGAGGGGACTAGCGGGGGGAGTGAGCAGTTCTTC
TRBJ1-1 | TRBD1 | . | TRBV6-6 | CASSPPTPGTGVRNTEAFF | TGTGCCAGCAGTCCTCCAACTCCCGGGACAGGGGTTCGGAACACTGAAGCTTTCTTT
TRBJ1-6 | . | few | TRBV3-1/TRBV3-2 | CASTVTGFNSPLHF | TGTGCCAGCACCGTTACAGGGTTCAATTCACCCCTCCACTTT
TRBJ2-1 | TRBD2 | few | TRBV4-1 | CASSRGLAGGGGNEQFF | TGCGCCAGCAGCCGGGGACTAGCGGGGGGAGGAGGGAATGAGCAGTTCTTC
TRBJ1-5 | . | . | TRBV2 | CASSDAGAGNQPQHF | TGTGCCAGCAGTGACGCGGGGGCGGGCAATCAGCCCCAGCATTTT
TRBJ1-5 | . | . | TRBV28 | CASSLKVGQPQHF | TGTGCCAGCAGTTTGAAAGTCGGTCAGCCCCAGCATTTT
TRBJ2-3 | TRBD2 | . | TRBV19 | CASSPQAGSGGSTDTQYF | TGTGCCAGTAGTCCCCAGGCGGGTAGCGGGGGGTCCACAGATACGCAGTATTTT
TRBJ2-3 | . | . | TRBV5-6 | CASSLTGVYTDTQYF | TGTGCCAGCAGCTTAACAGGCGTTTACACAGATACGCAGTATTTT
TRBJ2-2 | . | few | TRBV27 | CASSSPTGELFF | TGTGCCAGCAGTTCCCCGACCGGGGAGCTGTTTTTT
TRBJ1-5 | . | . | TRBV7-9 | CASSPRGSNQPQHF | TGTGCCAGCAGCCCTAGGGGAAGCAATCAGCCCCAGCATTTT
TRBJ1-2 | TRBD1 | . | TRBV2 | CASSSEASPGTGAGGYTF | TGTGCCAGCAGTTCCGAAGCCTCCCCCGGGACAGGGGCCGGTGGCTACACCTTC
TRBJ1-3 | TRBD1 | . | TRBV10-3 | CAISAGQGSPGNTIYF | TGTGCCATCAGTGCGGGACAGGGTAGCCCTGGAAACACCATATATTTT
TRBJ1-4 | TRBD1 | few | TRBV5-1 | CASSNRGEKLFF | TGCGCCAGCAGCAACAGGGGTGAAAAACTGTTTTTT